The T cell receptor beta chain described here comes from a study of cytomegalovirus exposure and HLA in healthy donors. Study-wide context: Around 85 million unique TCR sequences came from HLA-typed donors in an early release. About four fifths of 398 genotyped donors fell in the Caucasian-associated ancestry cluster.

Vbeta (60) and Jbeta (13) primers were used in the PCR. Only in-frame clones appear in the TCRdb table, and some are missing; sequencing was by immunoSEQ multiplex PCR. Found here are around 140,000 clones, 50% to 75% of them singletons; the top ten hold 2% to 3%. Germline CDR1 reads SGHRS; CDR2 reads YFSETQ. CDR3 length equals 14 residues. V dropped 4 bases and J dropped 7; count of bases not matched to a gene: 5. Healthy individuals who donated bone marrow served as the donors. The rearrangement uses TRBV5-1 and TRBJ2-2; 9 bases agree with TRBD1. Sequencing was performed on PBMCs. This clonotype was sampled from a middle-aged woman in good health and CMV-seronegative. The CDR3 region has the DNA TGCGCCAGCAGCACGGGACAGGGAGACGGGGAGCTGTTTTTT. This sequence encodes CASSTGQGDGELFF.